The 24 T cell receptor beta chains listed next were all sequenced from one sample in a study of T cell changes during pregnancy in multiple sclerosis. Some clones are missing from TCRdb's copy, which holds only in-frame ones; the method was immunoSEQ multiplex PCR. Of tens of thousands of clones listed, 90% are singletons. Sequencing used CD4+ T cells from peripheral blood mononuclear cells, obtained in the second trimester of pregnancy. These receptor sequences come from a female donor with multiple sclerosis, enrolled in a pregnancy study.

The CDR3 DNA reads as TGTGCCAGCAGCCAAATTCCCCTCTCTGGGGCCAACGTCCTGACTTTC. Translation gives CASSQIPLSGANVLTF. The chain couples TRBV14 to TRBJ2-6; D gene ambiguous. V dropped 2 bases and J dropped 0 bases, with 8 bases sitting between them. This CDR3 spans 16 amino acids. Germline assignment: CDR1 SGHDN and CDR2 FVKESK.

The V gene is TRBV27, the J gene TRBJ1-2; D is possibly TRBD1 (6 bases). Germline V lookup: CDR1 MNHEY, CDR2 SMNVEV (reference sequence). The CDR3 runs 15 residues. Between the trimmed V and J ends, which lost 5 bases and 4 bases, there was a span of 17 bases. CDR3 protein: CASSPSTGMSYGYTF. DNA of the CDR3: TGTGCCAGCAGTCCTTCCACAGGGATGAGCTATGGCTACACCTTC.

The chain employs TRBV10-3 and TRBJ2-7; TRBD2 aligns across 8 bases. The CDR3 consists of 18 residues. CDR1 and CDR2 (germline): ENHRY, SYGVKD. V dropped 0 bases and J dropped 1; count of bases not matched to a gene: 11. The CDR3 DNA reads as TGTGCCATCAGTGAGTCGGCTAGCGGGCCGAATTTTTCCTACGAGCAGTACTTC. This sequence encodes CAISESASGPNFSYEQYF.

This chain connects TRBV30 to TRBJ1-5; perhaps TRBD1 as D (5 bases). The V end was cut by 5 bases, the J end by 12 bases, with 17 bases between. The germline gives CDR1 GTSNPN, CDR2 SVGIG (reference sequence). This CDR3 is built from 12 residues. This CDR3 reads CAWGAGGGVQHF. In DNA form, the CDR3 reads TGTGCCTGGGGGGCGGGCGGAGGGGTCCAGCATTTT.

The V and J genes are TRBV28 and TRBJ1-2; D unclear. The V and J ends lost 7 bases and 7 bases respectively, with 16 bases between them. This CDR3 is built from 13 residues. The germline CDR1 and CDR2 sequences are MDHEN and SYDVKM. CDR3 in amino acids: CASTSLGAGGYTF. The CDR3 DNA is TGTGCCAGCACCTCCCTGGGAGCGGGTGGCTACACCTTC.

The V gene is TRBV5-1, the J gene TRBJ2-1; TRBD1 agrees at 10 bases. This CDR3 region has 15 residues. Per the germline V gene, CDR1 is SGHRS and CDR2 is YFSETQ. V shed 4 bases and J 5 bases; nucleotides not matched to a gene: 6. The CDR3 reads CASSLRTGGNNEQFF. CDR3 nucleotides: TGCGCCAGCAGCCTGAGGACAGGGGGGAACAATGAGCAGTTCTTC.

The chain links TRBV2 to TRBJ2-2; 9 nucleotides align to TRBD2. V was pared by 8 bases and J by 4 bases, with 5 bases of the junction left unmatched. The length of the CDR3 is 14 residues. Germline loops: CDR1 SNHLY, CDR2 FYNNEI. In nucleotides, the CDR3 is TGTGCCAGCCAGGGACTAGCCAGCACCGGGGAGCTGTTTTTT. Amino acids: CASQGLASTGELFF.

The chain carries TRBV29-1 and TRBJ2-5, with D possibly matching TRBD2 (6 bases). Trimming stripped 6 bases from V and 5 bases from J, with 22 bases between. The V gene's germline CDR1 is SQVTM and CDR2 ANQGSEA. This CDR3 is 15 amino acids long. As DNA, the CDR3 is TGCAGCGTCGCCGACTCTCACGGAGGGGAGGAGACCCAGTACTTC. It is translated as CSVADSHGGEETQYF.

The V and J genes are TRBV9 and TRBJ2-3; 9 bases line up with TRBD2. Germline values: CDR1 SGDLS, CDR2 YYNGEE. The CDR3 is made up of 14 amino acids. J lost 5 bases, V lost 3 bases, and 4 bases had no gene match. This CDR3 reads CASSAGLALDTQYF. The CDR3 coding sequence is TGTGCCAGCAGCGCGGGACTAGCCTTAGATACGCAGTATTTT.

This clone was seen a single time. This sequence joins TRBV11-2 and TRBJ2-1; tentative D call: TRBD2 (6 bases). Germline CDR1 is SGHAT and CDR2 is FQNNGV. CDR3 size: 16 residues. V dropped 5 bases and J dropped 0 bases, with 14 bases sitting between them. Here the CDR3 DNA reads TGTGCCAGCAGCCGATGGAGGGGAAGCTCCTACAATGAGCAGTTCTTC. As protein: CASSRWRGSSYNEQFF.

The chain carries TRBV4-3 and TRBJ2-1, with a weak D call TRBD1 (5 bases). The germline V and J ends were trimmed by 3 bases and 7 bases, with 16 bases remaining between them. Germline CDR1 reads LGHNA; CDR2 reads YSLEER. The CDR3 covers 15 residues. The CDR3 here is CASSHREVMANEQFF. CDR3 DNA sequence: TGCGCCAGCAGCCACAGGGAAGTTATGGCGAATGAGCAGTTCTTC.

CDR3 sequence: CASSQSGSTYNEQFF. CDR3 bases: TGCGCCAGCAGCCAGAGCGGGAGTACCTACAATGAGCAGTTCTTC. The rearrangement joins TRBV4-3 to TRBJ2-1; 8 bases match TRBD2. The V gene's germline CDR1 is LGHNA and CDR2 YSLEER. J was trimmed by 2 bases and V by 3 bases; bases with no gene match: 3. CDR3 length: 15 amino acids.

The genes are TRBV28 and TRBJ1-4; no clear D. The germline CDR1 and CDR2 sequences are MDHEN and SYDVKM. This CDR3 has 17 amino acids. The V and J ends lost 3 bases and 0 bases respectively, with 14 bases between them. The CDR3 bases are TGTGCCAGCAGTTTCCTCCCATCACATGCAACTAATGAAAAACTGTTTTTT. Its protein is CASSFLPSHATNEKLFF.

Here the CDR3 reads CASSLIGIAGTNEQFF. The CDR3 DNA reads TGTGCCAGCAGTTTAATCGGAATAGCGGGAACCAATGAGCAGTTCTTC. The V call is TRBV27, the J call TRBJ2-1; 8 bases match TRBD2. The CDR3 is 16 amino acids. The germline V gene has CDR1 MNHEY and CDR2 SMNVEV (reference sequence). The trim removed 2 bases at V and 6 bases at J, leaving 9 bases unmatched.

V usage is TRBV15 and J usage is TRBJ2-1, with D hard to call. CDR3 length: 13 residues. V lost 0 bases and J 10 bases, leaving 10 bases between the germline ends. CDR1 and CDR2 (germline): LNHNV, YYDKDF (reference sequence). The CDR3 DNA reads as TGTGCCACCAGCAGAGATTCACTCATCGAGCAGTTCTTC. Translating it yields CATSRDSLIEQFF.

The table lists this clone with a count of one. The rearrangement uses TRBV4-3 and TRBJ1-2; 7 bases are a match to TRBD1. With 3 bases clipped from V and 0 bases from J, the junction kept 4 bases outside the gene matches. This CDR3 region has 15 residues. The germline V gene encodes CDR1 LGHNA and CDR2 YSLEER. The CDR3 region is CASSHYRGPNYGYTF. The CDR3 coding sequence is TGCGCCAGCAGCCACTACAGGGGACCTAACTATGGCTACACCTTC.

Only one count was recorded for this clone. The CDR3 DNA follows: TGTGCCAGCAGCTCTATAGACAGGGCGGTTACTGAAGCTTTCTTT. It encodes CASSSIDRAVTEAFF. The V call is TRBV5-6, the J call TRBJ1-1; 7 bases are a match to TRBD1. The J segment lost 5 bases and the V segment lost 3 bases, leaving 10 bases of the junction unmatched. CDR3 size: 15 residues. Germline V gene lookup returns CDR1 SGHDT and CDR2 YYEEEE.

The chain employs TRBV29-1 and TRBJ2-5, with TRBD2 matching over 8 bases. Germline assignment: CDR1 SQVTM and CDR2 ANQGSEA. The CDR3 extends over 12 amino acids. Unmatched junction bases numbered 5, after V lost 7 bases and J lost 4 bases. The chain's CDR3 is CSASGSTETQYF. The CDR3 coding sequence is TGCAGCGCCAGCGGGAGTACAGAGACCCAGTACTTC.

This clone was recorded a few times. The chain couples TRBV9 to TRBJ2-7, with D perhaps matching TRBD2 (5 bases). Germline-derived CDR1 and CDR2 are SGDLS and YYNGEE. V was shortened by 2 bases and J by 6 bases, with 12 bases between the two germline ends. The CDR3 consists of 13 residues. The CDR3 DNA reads TGTGCCAGCAGCGTGTGGACTGCCGGCGAGCAGTACTTC. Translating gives CASSVWTAGEQYF.

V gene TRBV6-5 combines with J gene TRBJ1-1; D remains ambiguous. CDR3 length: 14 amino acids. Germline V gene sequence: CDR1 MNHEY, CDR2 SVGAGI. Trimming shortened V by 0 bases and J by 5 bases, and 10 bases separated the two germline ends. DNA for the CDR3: TGTGCCAGCAGTTACTCGGAGGGTTGGACTGAAGCTTTCTTT. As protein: CASSYSEGWTEAFF.

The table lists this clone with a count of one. CDR3 region: CASSQGLAVYNEQFF. The CDR3 DNA follows: TGTGCCAGCAGCCAAGGGCTAGCGGTATACAATGAGCAGTTCTTC. The J gene is TRBJ2-1, the V gene TRBV14; 7 bases map to TRBD2. The germline CDR1 and CDR2 sequences are SGHDN and FVKESK. This CDR3 has 15 amino acids. The V segment lost 1 base and the J segment 4 bases; nucleotides outside the gene matches: 4.

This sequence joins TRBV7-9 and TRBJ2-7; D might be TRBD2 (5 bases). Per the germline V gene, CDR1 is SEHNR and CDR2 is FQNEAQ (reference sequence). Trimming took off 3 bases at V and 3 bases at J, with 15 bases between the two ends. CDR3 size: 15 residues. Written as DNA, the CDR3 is TGTGCCAGCAGCTTCCCGGCAGGAGGAAGCTACGAGCAGTACTTC. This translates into CASSFPAGGSYEQYF.

CDR3 coding DNA: TGTGCCAGCAGTTTAAAGCCAAGCTACGAGCAGTACTTC. Its protein is CASSLKPSYEQYF. V gene TRBV27 combines with J gene TRBJ2-7; D gene uncertain. Trimming pared 2 bases from V and 3 bases from J, leaving 8 bases between. The CDR3 has 13 amino acids. Germline CDR1 reads MNHEY; CDR2 reads SMNVEV (reference sequence).

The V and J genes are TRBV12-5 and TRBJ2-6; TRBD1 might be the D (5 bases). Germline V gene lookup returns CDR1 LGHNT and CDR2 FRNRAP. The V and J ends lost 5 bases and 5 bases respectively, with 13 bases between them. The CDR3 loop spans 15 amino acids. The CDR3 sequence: CASGAGQSRANVLTF. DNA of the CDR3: TGTGCTAGTGGTGCAGGACAAAGTCGGGCCAACGTCCTGACTTTC.